The rows below give T cell receptor beta chains drawn from one sample of a study of blood T cells in healthy people across ages. TCRdb used MiXCR to reprocess the 5' RACE reads, holding one entry per CDR3 protein. The sample yields about 1.7 million distinct CDR3 sequences, 28% seen once. The sequenced sample was blood. The origin of the receptors is a woman aged 25 to 45 in good health. Each CDR3 is given with its conserved first and last residue. D genes are given only for firm matches. Where a row states a size, it is once, few, many or the class of an expanded clone; other rows omit it.

>.|TRBV9|TRBJ1-5|.|15
TGTGCCAGCAGCGTACAAGGAGGGCGCAATCAGCCCCAGCATTTT
CASSVQGGRNQPQHF
>TRBD2|TRBV12-3/TRBV12-4|TRBJ2-1|few|15
TGTGCCAGCAGTTTTGGGGTTAGCGGGAGTAAAGAGCAGTTCTTC
CASSFGVSGSKEQFF
>TRBD2|TRBV6-5|TRBJ2-1|.|19
TGTGCCAGCAGTTACTCGCTAGCGGGGGGACCAAAAACCGTCAATGAGCAGTTCTTC
CASSYSLAGGPKTVNEQFF
>.|TRBV12-3/TRBV12-4|TRBJ1-2|.|11
TGTGCCAGCCCCAACGGGGATGGCTACACCTTC
CASPNGDGYTF
>TRBD2|TRBV4-1|TRBJ2-7|many|15
TGCGCCAGCAGCCAAGTTACTAGCGGGGCCTACGAGCAGTACTTC
CASSQVTSGAYEQYF
>TRBD1|TRBV20-1|TRBJ2-1|.|15
TGCAGTGCTAGAAGTCCAGGGGGCCGCGGCTATGAGCAGTTCTTC
CSARSPGGRGYEQFF
>.|TRBV9|TRBJ1-2|many|13
TGTGCCAGCAGCGCGCGATTGGGCTATGGCTACACCTTC
CASSARLGYGYTF
>.|TRBV7-2|TRBJ2-1|.|15
TGTGCCGGCAGTTTTGGACTCGTTTGGGGCAATGAGCAGTTCTTC
CAGSFGLVWGNEQFF
>.|TRBV12-3/TRBV12-4|TRBJ2-3|.|16
TGTGCCAGCAGTTTCGTAATGGAGACTAGTGCAGATACGCAGTATTTT
CASSFVMETSADTQYF
>.|TRBV24-1|TRBJ2-3|.|16
TGTGCCACCAGTGATTCACAGGCGACGAGCACAGATACGCAGTATTTT
CATSDSQATSTDTQYF
>TRBD2|TRBV7-6|TRBJ2-1|.|16
TGTGCCAGCAGCCCCCGCTCCCAGCGGGGGGGCAGTGAGCAGTTCTTC
CASSPRSQRGGSEQFF
>.|TRBV9|TRBJ1-1|.|14
TGTGCCAGCCTACTCCAGACAGGAAACACTGAAGCTTTCTTT
CASLLQTGNTEAFF
>.|TRBV2|TRBJ1-5|few|13
TGTGCCAGCACGGGGGTAGTAGGTCAGCCCCAGCATTTT
CASTGVVGQPQHF
>.|TRBV20-1|TRBJ2-1|.|15
TGCAGTGCTATTTGTACCGGGGGGCCCGGCAATGAGCAGTTCTTC
CSAICTGGPGNEQFF
>.|TRBV12-3/TRBV12-4|TRBJ2-5|many|14
TGTGCCAGCAGTTTATTGGGGGCGCAGGAGACCCAGTACTTC
CASSLLGAQETQYF
>.|TRBV6-6|TRBJ2-7|.|15
TGTGCCAGCAGTAACAACGACGGATGGCAGGCCGAGCAGTACTTC
CASSNNDGWQAEQYF
>.|TRBV29-1|TRBJ2-7|.|12
TGCAGCGTTGCCCCAGGGGGGAACGAGCAGTACTTC
CSVAPGGNEQYF
>.|TRBV7-9|TRBJ1-6|.|14
TGTGCCAGCAGTTTAAGACAGAGCAATTCACCCCTCCACTTT
CASSLRQSNSPLHF
>.|TRBV29-1|TRBJ2-5|few|14
TGCAGCGTTGAAGAAGGACAGCTAGAAGAGACCCAGTACTTC
CSVEEGQLEETQYF
>.|TRBV14|TRBJ1-1|few|10
TGTGCCAGCAGACTCTCTGAAGCTTTCTTT
CASRLSEAFF
>.|TRBV7-9|TRBJ1-2|.|15
TGTGCCAGCAGCTTAGCGACTGGCCGAAACGATGGCTACACCTTC
CASSLATGRNDGYTF
>.|TRBV5-5|TRBJ2-5|many|15
TGTGCCAGCAGCTTGGATGGACAGGGAGGGGAGACCCAGTACTTC
CASSLDGQGGETQYF
>TRBD2|TRBV20-1|TRBJ2-1|.|14
TGCAGTGCCTACAGCGGGAGGGCCATCAATGAGCAGTTCTTC
CSAYSGRAINEQFF
>TRBD2|TRBV5-1|TRBJ2-1|.|17
TGCGCCAGCAGCCCAGTATCGCCAAGCGGGAGCTACAATGAGCAGTTCTTC
CASSPVSPSGSYNEQFF
>.|TRBV21-1|TRBJ2-5|.|19
TGTGCCAGCAGCCAGGGGAGCGAGGATGGACAGGGCCACCAAGAGACCCAGTACTTC
CASSQGSEDGQGHQETQYF
>TRBD2|TRBV6-5|TRBJ2-3|.|16
TGTGCCAGCAGTACCCTACGGCGGGGGGGGAGAGATACGCAGTATTTT
CASSTLRRGGRDTQYF
>TRBD1|TRBV29-1|TRBJ2-1|few|15
TGCAGCGTTGGGGAGGATTACAGGGGGCTTGGTGAGCAGTTCTTC
CSVGEDYRGLGEQFF
>.|TRBV18|TRBJ2-1|many|16
TGTGCCAGCTCACCTAGCGTCGGGGGCTCCTACAATGAGCAGTTCTTC
CASSPSVGGSYNEQFF
>.|TRBV3-1|TRBJ1-4|.|14
TGTGCCAGCAGCCAAGATCAAGCGGTTGAAAAACTGTTTTTT
CASSQDQAVEKLFF
>TRBD2|TRBV2|TRBJ2-1|once|16
TGTGCCAGCACCCGGAGTGAGACTAGCGGATACAATGAGCAGTTCTTC
CASTRSETSGYNEQFF
>.|TRBV10-2|TRBJ2-5|.|11
TGCACCAGCAGTGGGCGAGAGACCCAGTACTTC
CTSSGRETQYF